This T cell receptor (beta chain) was sequenced for a study of shared clonotypes between healthy human individuals. Broader study findings: Sharing of clonotypes among donors was expected to vary with sequencing depth.

As concerns this clone: The antigen is unknown.

Germline V lookup: CDR1 ENHRY, CDR2 SYGVKD. V lost 4 bases to trimming and J lost 9 bases, with 10 bases between them. The CDR3 runs to 12 residues. A split of CD4+ cells into CD45RA+ naive and CD45RA-negative memory subsets was performed. Using immunoSEQ multiplex PCR, the repertoire was profiled, and TCRdb retains in-frame clones only, with some absent. The data hold about 2.4 million clones, with 85% to 95% observed a single time. Sequenced input: naive CD4+ T cells sorted from blood. The subset is: CD45RA+ positively selected. The rearrangement uses TRBV10-3 and TRBJ2-1; D is perhaps TRBD2 (5 bases). This clonotype originated in a man younger than 30 in good health. CDR3 sequence reads: CAISGLGGEQFF. The CDR3 DNA follows: TGTGCCATCAGTGGGCTAGGAGGTGAGCAGTTCTTC.